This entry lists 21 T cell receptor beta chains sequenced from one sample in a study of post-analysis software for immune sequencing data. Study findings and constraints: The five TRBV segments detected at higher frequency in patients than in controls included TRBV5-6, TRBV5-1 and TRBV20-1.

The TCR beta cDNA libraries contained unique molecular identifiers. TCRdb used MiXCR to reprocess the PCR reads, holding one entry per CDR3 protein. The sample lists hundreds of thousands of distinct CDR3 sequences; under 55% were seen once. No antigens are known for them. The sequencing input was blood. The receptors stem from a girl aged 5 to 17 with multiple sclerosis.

This CDR3 reads CSASGGDGEKLFF. The CDR3 DNA is TGCAGTGCTAGCGGTGGTGATGGGGAAAAACTGTTTTTT. The chain carries TRBV20-1 and TRBJ1-4; the D is unclear. Germline assignment: CDR1 DFQATT and CDR2 SNEGSKA (reference sequence). Trimming cost V 3 bases and J 8 bases, with 13 bases left between them. CDR3 size: 13 residues.

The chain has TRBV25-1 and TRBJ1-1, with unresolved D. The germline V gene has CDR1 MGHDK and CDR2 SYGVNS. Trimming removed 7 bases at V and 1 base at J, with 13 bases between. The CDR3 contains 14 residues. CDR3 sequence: CASKETDRNTEAFF. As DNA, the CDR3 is TGTGCCAGCAAAGAAACAGACCGGAACACTGAAGCTTTCTTT.

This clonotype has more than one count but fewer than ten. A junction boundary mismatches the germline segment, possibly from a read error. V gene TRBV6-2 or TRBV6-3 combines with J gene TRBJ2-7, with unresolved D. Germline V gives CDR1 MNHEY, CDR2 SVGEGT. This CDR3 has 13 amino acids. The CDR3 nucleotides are TGTGCCGGCAGACCTGGGGTGTACTACGAGCAGTACTTC. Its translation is CAGRPGVYYEQYF.

The CDR3 DNA sequence: TGTGCCAGCAGTTTTACCGTTAGTGAAAAACTGTTTTTT. It translates to CASSFTVSEKLFF. The chain recombines TRBV12-3 or TRBV12-4 with TRBJ1-4, with unresolved D. This CDR3 is built from 13 residues. With 3 bases removed from V and 7 bases from J, the gap between germline ends came to 9 bases.

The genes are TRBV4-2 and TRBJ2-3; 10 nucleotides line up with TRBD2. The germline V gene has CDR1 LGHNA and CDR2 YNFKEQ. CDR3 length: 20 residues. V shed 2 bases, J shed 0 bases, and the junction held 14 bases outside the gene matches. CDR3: CASSQLPHGLAETSTDTQYF. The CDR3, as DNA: TGTGCCAGCAGCCAACTGCCGCACGGACTAGCGGAGACTAGCACAGATACGCAGTATTTT.

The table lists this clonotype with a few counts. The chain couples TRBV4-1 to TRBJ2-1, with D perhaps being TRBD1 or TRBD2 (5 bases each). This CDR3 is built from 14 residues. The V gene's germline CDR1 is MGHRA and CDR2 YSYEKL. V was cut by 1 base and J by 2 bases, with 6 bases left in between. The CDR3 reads CASSQGGPYNEQFF. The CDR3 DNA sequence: TGCGCCAGCAGCCAAGGGGGACCCTACAATGAGCAGTTCTTC.

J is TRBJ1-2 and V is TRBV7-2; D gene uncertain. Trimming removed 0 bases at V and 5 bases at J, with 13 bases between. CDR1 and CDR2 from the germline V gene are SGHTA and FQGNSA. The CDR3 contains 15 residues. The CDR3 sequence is CASSLARVGKYGYTF. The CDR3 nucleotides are TGTGCCAGCAGCTTAGCACGGGTCGGGAAATATGGCTACACCTTC.

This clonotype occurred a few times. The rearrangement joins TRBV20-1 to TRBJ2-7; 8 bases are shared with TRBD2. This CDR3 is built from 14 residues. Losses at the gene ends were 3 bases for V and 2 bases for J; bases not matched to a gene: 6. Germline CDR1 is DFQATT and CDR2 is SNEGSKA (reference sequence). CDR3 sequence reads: CSARSRAGAYEQYF. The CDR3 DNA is TGCAGTGCTAGGTCGCGAGCGGGAGCCTACGAGCAGTACTTC.

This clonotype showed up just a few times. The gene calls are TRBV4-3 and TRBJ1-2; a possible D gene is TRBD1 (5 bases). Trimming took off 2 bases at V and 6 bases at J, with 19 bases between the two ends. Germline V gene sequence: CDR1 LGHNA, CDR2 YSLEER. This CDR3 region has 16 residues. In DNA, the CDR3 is TGCGCCAGCAGCCAATCGTGGCCGCGACAGAGCGATGGCTACACCTTC. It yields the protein CASSQSWPRQSDGYTF.

The CDR3 reads CASSYARGTSIGNEQFF. As DNA, the CDR3 is TGTGCCAGCAGTTACGCAAGAGGGACTTCCATCGGCAATGAGCAGTTCTTC. This sequence joins TRBV6-2 or TRBV6-3 and TRBJ2-1; perhaps TRBD2 as D (6 bases). The germline gives CDR1 MNHEY, CDR2 SVGEGT. The CDR3 has 17 amino acids. The V and J ends lost 2 bases and 6 bases respectively, with 20 bases between them.

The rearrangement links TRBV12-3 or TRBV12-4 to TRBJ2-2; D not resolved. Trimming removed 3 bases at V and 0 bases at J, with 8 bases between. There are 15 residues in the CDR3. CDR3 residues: CASSFAGSNTGELFF. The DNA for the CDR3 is TGTGCCAGCAGTTTCGCAGGCTCGAACACCGGGGAGCTGTTTTTT.

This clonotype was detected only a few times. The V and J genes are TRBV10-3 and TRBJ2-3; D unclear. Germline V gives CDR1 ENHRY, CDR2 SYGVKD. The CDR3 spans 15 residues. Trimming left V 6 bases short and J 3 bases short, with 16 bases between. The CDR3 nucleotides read TGTGCCATCAGCGACTCTAGAACATCTACAGATACGCAGTATTTT. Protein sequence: CAISDSRTSTDTQYF.

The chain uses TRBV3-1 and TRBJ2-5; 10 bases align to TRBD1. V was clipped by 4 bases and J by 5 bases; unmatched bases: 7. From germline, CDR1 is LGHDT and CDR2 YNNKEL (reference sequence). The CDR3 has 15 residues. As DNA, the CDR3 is TGTGCCAGCAGCCGAGGGACAGGGGAGGCGGAGACCCAGTACTTC. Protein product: CASSRGTGEAETQYF.

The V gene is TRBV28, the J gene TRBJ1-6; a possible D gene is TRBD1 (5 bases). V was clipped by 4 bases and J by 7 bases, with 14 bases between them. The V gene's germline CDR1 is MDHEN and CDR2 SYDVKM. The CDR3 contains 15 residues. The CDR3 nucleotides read TGTGCCAGCAGTTCCCTGGCCAAGGGGAATTCACCCCTCCACTTT. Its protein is CASSSLAKGNSPLHF.

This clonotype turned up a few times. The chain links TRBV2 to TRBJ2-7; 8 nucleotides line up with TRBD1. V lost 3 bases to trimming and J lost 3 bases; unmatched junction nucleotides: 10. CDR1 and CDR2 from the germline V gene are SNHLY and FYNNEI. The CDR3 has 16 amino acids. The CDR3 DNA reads TGTGCCAGCAGTGAGGGATCGGGGACAGGATTCTACGAGCAGTACTTC. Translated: CASSEGSGTGFYEQYF.

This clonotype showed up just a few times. CDR3 amino acids: CASSLGLAGSYTDTQYF. The CDR3 DNA sequence: TGCGCCAGCAGCTTGGGACTCGCGGGCTCTTACACAGATACGCAGTATTTT. This chain joins TRBV5-1 and TRBJ2-3; weak D call: TRBD2 (5 bases). The V end lost 0 bases, the J end lost 2 bases, and 16 bases lay between the germline ends. This CDR3 has 17 amino acids. The V gene's germline CDR1 is SGHRS and CDR2 YFSETQ.

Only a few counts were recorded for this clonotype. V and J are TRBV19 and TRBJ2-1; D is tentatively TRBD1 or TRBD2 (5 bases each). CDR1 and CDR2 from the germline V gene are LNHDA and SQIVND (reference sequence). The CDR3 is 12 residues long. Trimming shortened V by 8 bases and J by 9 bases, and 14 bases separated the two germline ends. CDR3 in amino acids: CASSWDRGEQFF. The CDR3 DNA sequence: TGTGCCAGTTCTTGGGACCGGGGTGAGCAGTTCTTC.

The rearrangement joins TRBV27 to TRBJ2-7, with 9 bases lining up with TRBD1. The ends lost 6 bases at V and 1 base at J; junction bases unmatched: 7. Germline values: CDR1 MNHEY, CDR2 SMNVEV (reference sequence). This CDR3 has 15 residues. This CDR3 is CASRRQGVGSYEQYF. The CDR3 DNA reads TGTGCCAGCAGAAGACAGGGGGTCGGGTCCTACGAGCAGTACTTC.

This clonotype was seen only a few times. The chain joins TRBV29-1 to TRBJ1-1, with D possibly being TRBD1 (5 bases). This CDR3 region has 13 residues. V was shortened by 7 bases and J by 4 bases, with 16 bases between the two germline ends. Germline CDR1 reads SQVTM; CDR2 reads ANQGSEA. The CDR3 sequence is CSAGRGGGTEAFF. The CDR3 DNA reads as TGCAGCGCCGGGAGGGGCGGGGGCACTGAAGCTTTCTTT.

CDR3 amino acids: CASSFSIVGDYGYTF. The CDR3 DNA follows: TGCGCCAGCAGCTTCTCAATCGTAGGGGACTATGGCTACACCTTC. V gene TRBV5-1 combines with J gene TRBJ1-2; D is perhaps TRBD1 (5 bases). V lost 2 bases to trimming and J lost 3 bases, with 14 bases between them. This CDR3 has 15 residues. Per the germline V gene, CDR1 is SGHRS and CDR2 is YFSETQ.

This CDR3 is CSARVTLRAEAFF. The CDR3 nucleotides are TGCAGTGCTAGAGTGACCCTGAGGGCTGAAGCTTTCTTT. V usage is TRBV20-1 and J usage is TRBJ1-1; D unclear. The V gene lost 1 base and the J gene lost 6 bases, with 12 bases spanning the gap. Germline V CDR1 and CDR2: DFQATT, SNEGSKA (reference sequence). The CDR3 runs 13 residues.